This T cell receptor beta chain derives from a study of PD-L1 blockade in urothelial cancer (dated by TCRdb to about 2017). With regard to the full study: Therapy was started in the mid-2010s for all patients, and atezolizumab 1,200 mg was administered intravenously every 3 weeks. About 85% of the roughly 29 patients were identified as males with urothelial cancer of bladder origin, and a prior smoking history was reported by 18 of 29 patients. An ECOG performance status of 0 or 1 was recorded for the patients, and 0 to 3 prior chemotherapy regimens had been received by the patients. Blood samples were analyzed 3 weeks after the start of treatment (second dose) and 6 weeks after the start of treatment. A median of around 150,000 T cells and roughly 80,000 unique TCRs was obtained from blood samples, and a median clonality of around 0.08 was observed. An exploratory multi-omic analysis was conducted of the somatic, immune and clinical correlates of response to PD-L1 blockade with atezolizumab in urothelial cancer. Pretreatment tumor samples, along with matched peripheral blood serially collected before and after atezolizumab treatment, were subjected to TCR sequencing. Durable clinical benefit was defined as a progression-free survival longer than 6 months, and TCR features were additionally tested against progression-free survival and overall survival. In the same patients, whole exome sequencing and RNA sequencing of pretreatment tumors were performed in addition to TCR sequencing. Some ten patients reached durable clinical benefit, while roughly 22 patients did not. Pretreatment blood TCR-seq was available for around 29 patients, at least one posttreatment blood collection was obtained for 25 or so patients, and tumor TCR-seq was available for 25 or so patients.

To estimate absolute template abundance from read counts, synthetic TCR analog templates were spiked into each PCR. Using the immunoSEQ assay, TCRbeta CDR3 regions were amplified from genomic DNA with bias-controlled V and J gene primers. Sequencing of rearranged TCRbeta segments was done at approximately 20X coverage. In the original analysis: Clustering was used to correct sequencing errors, and CDR3s were annotated against IMGT so that V, D and J genes could be assigned. Downstream analyses used only productive TCRbeta rearrangements and left out out-of-frame or stop-codon sequences. Clonality was calculated as one minus the Shannon entropy normalized by the log of the number of unique productive sequences. Clones differing between time points or between blood and tumor were identified using Fisher's exact test with Benjamini-Hochberg correction, with an adjusted p below 0.01 applied as the threshold. Imported from immuneACCESS, the table was reduced by TCRdb to in-frame sequences with V and J called. These copies leave out some clones; in studies compared against another copy, an unresolved V gene accounts for under half, and the cause of the remainder is not known. V, J and clone size are taken as reported in that table, and D and trimming were inferred from the DNA itself. Within this sample are about 43,000 clones, with around 90% of them counted one time only. The ten most abundant clones make up about 14% of the sample.

A total of roughly 30 patients with locally advanced or metastatic urothelial carcinoma, treated at Memorial Sloan Kettering on a trial protocol, made up the cohort. Peripheral blood mononuclear cells were collected pretreatment and during treatment, at between 1 and 8 total time points per patient. The Qiagen DNeasy Blood extraction kit was used to purify genomic DNA from total PBMCs and from tumor samples. PBMCs were collected pretreatment and during treatment, and were isolated and stored as previously described. The germline V gene encodes CDR1 MDHEN and CDR2 SYDVKM. V loses 8 bases of germline sequence and J loses 2 bases, and the interval between the two ends is 7 bases. The CDR3 sequence holds 12 residues, the cysteine and phenylalanine included. Here the CDR3 DNA is all that survives: 36 bases in frame from base 1. With regard to this clone: It lacks a known antigen. No qualities accompany the bases; no much larger clone lies one base away.

What the research found in general, with its limitations: Small sample size (n of about 30) and many exploratory analyses mean the results are intended to be hypothesis-generating. Improved progression-free and overall survival was found to be associated with pretreatment peripheral blood TCR clonality below the median. Among patients with durable benefit, tumor-associated TCR clones showed greater expansion in peripheral blood 3 weeks after treatment started (n of about 21, p = 0.022).

The receptor was derived from a woman aged 55-69 years with urothelial cancer. In this chain, TRBV28 is recombined with TRBJ1-5; a confident D gene designation cannot be given. Sequencing used PBMCs, obtained around atezolizumab (anti-PD-L1) treatment. The nucleotide sequence is given as TGTGCCAGCCTCGAGGGCAATCAGCCCCAGCATTTT. The translation is CASLEGNQPQHF.